Listed below are T cell receptor beta chains from one sample, sequenced in a study of identical twins. MiXCR, applied by TCRdb to the 5' RACE reads, yields one record per CDR3 protein. The sample holds 1.5 million to 2 million distinct CDR3 sequences, roughly 35% seen once. Sequencing input: cord blood. These receptors came from a newborn girl in good health. Each CDR3 is given with its conserved first and last residue. A D gene is named only where the DNA matches it firmly. Some rows have no size entry. The others give once, few or many, or a class for an expanded clone.

J gene: TRBJ2-1
V gene: TRBV7-2
clone size: few
D gene: -
CDR3 protein: CASSLVTDWLTYNEQFF
CDR3 DNA: TGTGCCAGCAGCTTAGTTACCGACTGGCTGACCTACAATGAGCAGTTCTTC

J gene: TRBJ2-7
V gene: TRBV10-2
clone size: -
D gene: -
CDR3 protein: CASSGVYPYEQYF
CDR3 DNA: TGCGCCAGCAGTGGAGTGTACCCCTACGAGCAGTACTTC

J gene: TRBJ2-3
V gene: TRBV24-1
clone size: -
D gene: TRBD2
CDR3 protein: CATSRGLSGSADTQYF
CDR3 DNA: TGTGCCACCAGTCGGGGCCTTAGCGGGAGCGCAGATACGCAGTATTTT

J gene: TRBJ1-6
V gene: TRBV2
clone size: -
D gene: -
CDR3 protein: CASSEALRVANSPLHF
CDR3 DNA: TGTGCCAGCAGTGAAGCGCTTCGGGTTGCGAATTCACCCCTCCACTTT

J gene: TRBJ1-4
V gene: TRBV4-1
clone size: -
D gene: -
CDR3 protein: CASSQVVGYEKLFF
CDR3 DNA: TGCGCCAGCAGCCAAGTGGTGGGGTATGAAAAACTGTTTTTT

J gene: TRBJ2-5
V gene: TRBV7-2
clone size: -
D gene: TRBD2
CDR3 protein: CASSPLGGAKETQYF
CDR3 DNA: TGTGCCAGCAGCCCCCTCGGGGGGGCTAAAGAGACCCAGTACTTC

J gene: TRBJ2-7
V gene: TRBV28
clone size: many
D gene: -
CDR3 protein: CASRPGHLYEQYF
CDR3 DNA: TGTGCCAGCAGACCGGGCCATCTCTACGAGCAGTACTTC

J gene: TRBJ2-1
V gene: TRBV5-1
clone size: -
D gene: TRBD2
CDR3 protein: CASSARPGTSGINEQFF
CDR3 DNA: TGCGCCAGCAGCGCAAGACCCGGGACTAGCGGGATCAATGAGCAGTTCTTC

J gene: TRBJ2-1
V gene: TRBV9
clone size: -
D gene: -
CDR3 protein: CASSVTGVQLYNEQFF
CDR3 DNA: TGTGCCAGCAGCGTCACCGGGGTACAGCTATACAATGAGCAGTTCTTC

J gene: TRBJ2-1
V gene: TRBV2
clone size: -
D gene: TRBD1
CDR3 protein: CASSTRQGTFNEQFF
CDR3 DNA: TGTGCCAGCAGTACCAGACAGGGGACCTTCAATGAGCAGTTCTTC

J gene: TRBJ2-2
V gene: TRBV28
clone size: few
D gene: -
CDR3 protein: CASSSPTGELFF
CDR3 DNA: TGTGCCAGCAGCTCCCCCACCGGGGAGCTGTTTTTT

J gene: TRBJ2-1
V gene: TRBV11-2
clone size: few
D gene: -
CDR3 protein: CASSLDPSGSMSYNEQFF
CDR3 DNA: TGTGCCAGCAGCTTAGATCCGTCTGGGAGTATGTCCTACAATGAGCAGTTCTTC

J gene: TRBJ2-5
V gene: TRBV28
clone size: many
D gene: TRBD2
CDR3 protein: CASSTYSGMEQETQYF
CDR3 DNA: TGTGCCAGCAGTACCTATAGCGGGATGGAACAAGAGACCCAGTACTTC

J gene: TRBJ1-3
V gene: TRBV20-1
clone size: -
D gene: -
CDR3 protein: CSAPESSGNTIYF
CDR3 DNA: TGCAGTGCGCCGGAGTCTTCTGGAAACACCATATATTTT

J gene: TRBJ2-4
V gene: TRBV12-5
clone size: -
D gene: -
CDR3 protein: CASGFHRDKHNEQYF
CDR3 DNA: TGTGCTAGTGGTTTTCACCGGGACAAACACAATGAGCAGTACTTC

J gene: TRBJ2-1
V gene: TRBV7-2
clone size: -
D gene: -
CDR3 protein: CASSRLGGEQFF
CDR3 DNA: TGTGCCAGCAGCCGCCTAGGGGGTGAGCAGTTCTTC

J gene: TRBJ2-5
V gene: TRBV4-1
clone size: -
D gene: -
CDR3 protein: CASSQDRGIAKTQYF
CDR3 DNA: TGCGCCAGCAGCCAAGATCGGGGAATCGCGAAGACCCAGTACTTC

J gene: TRBJ2-1
V gene: TRBV20-1
clone size: -
D gene: -
CDR3 protein: CSVPPRVASSYNEQFF
CDR3 DNA: TGCAGTGTGCCCCCGAGGGTAGCGAGCTCCTACAATGAGCAGTTCTTC

J gene: TRBJ1-1
V gene: TRBV5-1
clone size: few
D gene: -
CDR3 protein: CASSFGIRNTEAFF
CDR3 DNA: TGCGCCAGCAGCTTTGGTATTCGGAACACTGAAGCTTTCTTT

J gene: TRBJ1-6
V gene: TRBV6-5
clone size: -
D gene: -
CDR3 protein: CASSYGRRPSSPLHF
CDR3 DNA: TGTGCCAGCAGTTACGGACGAAGGCCTTCTTCACCCCTCCACTTT

J gene: TRBJ1-4
V gene: TRBV28
clone size: -
D gene: TRBD1
CDR3 protein: CASSRPQGLNEKLFF
CDR3 DNA: TGTGCCAGCAGTCGGCCACAGGGGTTAAATGAAAAACTGTTTTTT

J gene: TRBJ1-6
V gene: TRBV7-2
clone size: -
D gene: TRBD1
CDR3 protein: CASSLGWTGLNSPLHF
CDR3 DNA: TGTGCCAGCAGCTTAGGTTGGACAGGCCTTAATTCACCCCTCCACTTT

J gene: TRBJ2-7
V gene: TRBV5-1
clone size: few
D gene: TRBD2
CDR3 protein: CASSTGTSESYEQYF
CDR3 DNA: TGCGCCAGCAGCACAGGGACTAGCGAATCCTACGAGCAGTACTTC

J gene: TRBJ2-4
V gene: TRBV2
clone size: few
D gene: -
CDR3 protein: CASRVRIGGKNIQYF
CDR3 DNA: TGTGCCAGCAGGGTCCGTATAGGTGGCAAAAACATTCAGTACTTC

J gene: TRBJ2-3
V gene: TRBV12-3/TRBV12-4
clone size: few
D gene: TRBD1
CDR3 protein: CASSLQGEGTDTQYF
CDR3 DNA: TGTGCCAGCAGTTTACAGGGGGAAGGCACAGATACGCAGTATTTT

J gene: TRBJ1-2
V gene: TRBV6-2/TRBV6-3
clone size: few
D gene: TRBD1
CDR3 protein: CASKTGAYGYTF
CDR3 DNA: TGTGCCAGCAAGACAGGGGCCTATGGCTACACCTTC

J gene: TRBJ2-7
V gene: TRBV27
clone size: few
D gene: -
CDR3 protein: CAGSWGLGRYEQYF
CDR3 DNA: TGTGCCGGCAGTTGGGGTCTCGGTCGCTACGAGCAGTACTTC

J gene: TRBJ2-7
V gene: TRBV12-3/TRBV12-4
clone size: -
D gene: -
CDR3 protein: CASRQQKQGETRYF
CDR3 DNA: TGTGCCAGCAGGCAACAAAAGCAGGGAGAGACCCGGTACTTC

J gene: TRBJ1-6
V gene: TRBV14
clone size: -
D gene: -
CDR3 protein: CASSQDSESPLHF
CDR3 DNA: TGTGCCAGCAGCCAGGACAGTGAGTCACCCCTCCACTTT

J gene: TRBJ2-2
V gene: TRBV24-1
clone size: -
D gene: -
CDR3 protein: CATSDSRTAGELFF
CDR3 DNA: TGTGCCACCAGTGATTCCCGGACGGCCGGGGAGCTGTTTTTT

J gene: TRBJ1-4
V gene: TRBV10-3
clone size: -
D gene: -
CDR3 protein: CAISFKRRPRATNEKLFF
CDR3 DNA: TGTGCCATCAGTTTTAAACGACGTCCCAGGGCTACTAATGAAAAACTGTTTTTT

J gene: TRBJ2-1
V gene: TRBV10-3
clone size: -
D gene: TRBD1
CDR3 protein: CAIRERGDRVYNEQFF
CDR3 DNA: TGTGCCATCAGGGAAAGGGGGGACAGGGTCTACAATGAGCAGTTCTTC

J gene: TRBJ2-1
V gene: TRBV24-1
clone size: few
D gene: TRBD2
CDR3 protein: CATSELGLAGYNEQFF
CDR3 DNA: TGTGCCACCAGTGAACTTGGACTAGCGGGCTACAATGAGCAGTTCTTC

J gene: TRBJ2-7
V gene: TRBV27
clone size: -
D gene: TRBD2
CDR3 protein: CATSWGSGTRVSYEQYF
CDR3 DNA: TGTGCCACCAGTTGGGGGTCTGGGACTAGGGTTTCCTACGAGCAGTACTTC

J gene: TRBJ1-5
V gene: TRBV6-5
clone size: -
D gene: TRBD1
CDR3 protein: CASRQGYAQPQHF
CDR3 DNA: TGTGCCAGTAGACAGGGGTATGCTCAGCCCCAGCATTTT

J gene: TRBJ2-1
V gene: TRBV3-1
clone size: -
D gene: -
CDR3 protein: CAGSHGDHLEYNEQFF
CDR3 DNA: TGTGCCGGCAGCCATGGGGACCACCTCGAATACAATGAGCAGTTCTTC

J gene: TRBJ2-7
V gene: TRBV6-1
clone size: -
D gene: TRBD1
CDR3 protein: CASSEIGTGYEQYF
CDR3 DNA: TGTGCCAGCAGTGAAATCGGGACAGGTTACGAGCAGTACTTC

J gene: TRBJ1-1
V gene: TRBV10-3
clone size: -
D gene: -
CDR3 protein: CAISSRQAYEAFF
CDR3 DNA: TGTGCCATCAGTTCCCGACAGGCGTATGAAGCTTTCTTT

J gene: TRBJ2-1
V gene: TRBV29-1
clone size: -
D gene: -
CDR3 protein: CSVEGSGRGNEQFF
CDR3 DNA: TGCAGCGTTGAAGGGAGCGGCAGGGGCAATGAGCAGTTCTTC

J gene: TRBJ1-4
V gene: TRBV15
clone size: -
D gene: -
CDR3 protein: CATNEEEVGEKLFF
CDR3 DNA: TGTGCCACCAATGAAGAGGAGGTTGGGGAAAAACTGTTTTTT

J gene: TRBJ2-3
V gene: TRBV7-2
clone size: once
D gene: -
CDR3 protein: CANSLALADTQYF
CDR3 DNA: TGTGCCAACAGCTTAGCGCTAGCGGATACGCAGTATTTT

J gene: TRBJ2-3
V gene: TRBV20-1
clone size: -
D gene: TRBD2
CDR3 protein: CCAIPSGGATDTQYF
CDR3 DNA: TGCTGTGCTATTCCTAGCGGGGGGGCGACAGATACGCAGTATTTT

J gene: TRBJ2-7
V gene: TRBV27
clone size: few
D gene: -
CDR3 protein: CASSGVKGSGTYEQYF
CDR3 DNA: TGTGCCAGCAGTGGGGTAAAGGGGTCGGGGACCTACGAGCAGTACTTC

J gene: TRBJ2-7
V gene: TRBV2
clone size: few
D gene: -
CDR3 protein: CASGGTDSYEQYF
CDR3 DNA: TGTGCCAGCGGGGGGACAGACTCCTACGAGCAGTACTTC

J gene: TRBJ2-7
V gene: TRBV29-1
clone size: few
D gene: TRBD1
CDR3 protein: CSVGDRIPYEQYF
CDR3 DNA: TGCAGCGTTGGGGACAGGATCCCCTACGAGCAGTACTTC